This T cell receptor (beta chain) is from a study of identifying expanded T cells in peripheral blood. Produced via immunoSEQ multiplex PCR; TCRdb's table is partial and in-frame only. The top ten hold 4.5% to 6.5% of the sample, which has around 95,000 clones, 75% to 90% seen once. On this clone itself: A much larger clone lies a single base off, so this may be a read error.

The clonotype was recovered from a person between 18 and 75 years old in good health. The sample taken for sequencing was blood.

In DNA, the CDR3 is TGTGCCAGCAGCTTAGCCCAAGAGACCCAGTACTTC. Encoded protein: CASSLAQETQYF. The genes are TRBV11-3 and TRBJ2-5; D not resolved. Germline lookup yields CDR1 SGHNT and CDR2 YENEEA. This CDR3 is 12 amino acids long. V was clipped by 1 base and J by 1 base, with 1 base between them.